This TCR beta chain was observed in a study of blood T cell repertoires in COVID-19. Generated by immunoSEQ multiplex PCR, the TCRdb table keeps only in-frame clones and is missing some. Here the sample spans about 130,000 clones, 86% being singletons. Comments on this clone: At the DNA level, this CDR3 is encoded by other sequences in the same sample as well.

V lost 1 base, J lost 7 bases, and 6 bases stayed unmatched. The V gene's germline CDR1 is GTSNPN and CDR2 SVGIG (reference sequence). The CDR3 runs to 14 residues. Material for sequencing was peripheral blood. The rearrangement joins TRBV30 to TRBJ1-4; TRBD1 aligns across 7 bases. The sequence was collected from a woman aged 65 to 85 with COVID-19, enrolled during active disease. This CDR3 is CAWSGTGRGEKLFF. In nucleotides, the CDR3 is TGTGCCTGGAGTGGGACAGGTCGGGGTGAAAAACTGTTTTTT.